The rows below give T cell receptor beta chains drawn from one sample of a study of T-cell reconstitution after alpha-beta-depleted transplantation in children. A single record per CDR3 protein comes from TCRdb applying MiXCR to the PCR reads. Altogether around 300,000 distinct CDR3 sequences are present, 9.5% to 13% being singletons, with the ten largest covering about 20%. Sequenced here: peripheral blood, sampled 180 days after TCRalphabeta/CD19-depleted stem cell transplant. These receptors were taken from a male patient between 2 and 15 years old who had a stem cell transplant for chronic granulomatous disease, so the T cells may come from the graft donor. Both conserved end residues are part of each CDR3. Fields, in order: D gene, V gene, clone size, J gene, CDR3 length, CDR3 protein, CDR3 DNA. A D gene is named only where the DNA matches it firmly. The size field is filled for only some rows; it gives once, few, many or a size class.

TRBD2	TRBV4-3	many	TRBJ2-3	15	CASSQDGGGTDTQYF	TGCGCCAGCAGCCAAGATGGGGGGGGCACAGATACGCAGTATTTT
TRBD1	TRBV7-4	many	TRBJ1-6	18	CASSLHSRQGLTNSPLHF	TGTGCCAGCAGCTTACATAGCCGACAGGGCCTTACTAATTCACCCCTCCACTTT
TRBD2	TRBV20-1	many	TRBJ2-2	15	CSAPFSGSRTGELFF	TGCAGTGCTCCTTTTAGCGGGAGTCGTACCGGGGAGCTGTTTTTT
TRBD2	TRBV6-5	many	TRBJ2-1	16	CASSYGSGRVKNEQFF	TGTGCCAGCAGTTACGGTAGCGGGAGGGTTAAAAATGAGCAGTTCTTC
.	TRBV4-2	many	TRBJ2-3	18	CASSQEGGGLGLSDTQYF	TGTGCCAGCAGCCAAGAGGGTGGGGGACTGGGCCTATCAGATACGCAGTATTTT
.	TRBV5-4	few	TRBJ2-1	13	CASKYGSGNEQFF	TGTGCCAGCAAATACGGGTCAGGGAATGAGCAGTTCTTC
TRBD1	TRBV2	few	TRBJ2-2	16	CASWEIGTENTGELFF	TGTGCCAGCTGGGAAATCGGGACAGAGAACACCGGGGAGCTGTTTTTT
TRBD1	TRBV10-3	many	TRBJ2-7	11	CAISVGTAPLF	TGTGCCATCAGTGTCGGGACAGCCCCCCTCTTC
.	TRBV7-2	many	TRBJ2-1	15	CASSLARGNYNEQFF	TGTGCCAGCAGCTTAGCCAGGGGAAACTACAATGAGCAGTTCTTC
.	TRBV7-7	many	TRBJ1-1	13	CASPGQWNTEAFF	TGTGCCAGCCCGGGGCAATGGAACACTGAAGCTTTCTTT
.	TRBV4-2	many	TRBJ2-5	14	CASSHLDSQETQYF	TGTGCCAGCAGCCACCTGGACAGCCAAGAGACCCAGTACTTC
.	TRBV7-2	.	TRBJ2-4	17	CASSLAVVTLAKNILYF	TGTGCCAGCAGCTTAGCCGTAGTTACCCTAGCCAAAAACATTCTGTACTTC
.	TRBV5-4	.	TRBJ2-5	12	CASSVDRETQYF	TGTGCCAGCAGCGTCGACCGTGAGACCCAGTACTTC
TRBD2	TRBV4-2	.	TRBJ2-7	18	CASSQGLAGVPYALEQYF	TGTGCCAGCAGCCAGGGACTAGCGGGAGTACCGTATGCCTTAGAGCAGTACTTC
.	TRBV5-1	many	TRBJ2-3	16	CASSLVASGRTDTQYF	TGCGCCAGCAGCTTGGTGGCCAGCGGAAGGACAGATACGCAGTATTTT
.	TRBV6-5	many	TRBJ2-1	16	CASSYSRALVYNEQFF	TGTGCCAGCAGTTACTCCAGGGCTCTGGTATACAATGAGCAGTTCTTC
.	TRBV7-2	many	TRBJ2-1	12	CASMRVNNEQFF	TGTGCCAGCATGCGGGTCAACAATGAGCAGTTCTTC
TRBD2	TRBV12-3/TRBV12-4	many	TRBJ2-2	15	CASSSSQRGGGELFF	TGTGCCAGCAGTTCCTCCCAGCGGGGGGGCGGGGAGCTGTTTTTT
.	TRBV19	few	TRBJ1-5	13	CASSIQGTQPQHF	TGTGCCAGTAGTATACAGGGGACTCAGCCCCAGCATTTT
.	TRBV14	many	TRBJ2-1	16	CASSQDHLANYNEQFF	TGTGCCAGCAGCCAAGATCATCTAGCTAACTACAATGAGCAGTTCTTC
.	TRBV29-1	many	TRBJ2-6	12	CSGGSGANVLTF	TGCAGCGGGGGATCTGGGGCCAACGTCCTGACTTTC
.	TRBV29-1	many	TRBJ2-5	15	CSVYPGRWDQETQYF	TGCAGCGTTTACCCGGGACGGTGGGACCAAGAGACCCAGTACTTC
.	TRBV6-1	many	TRBJ2-5	14	CASSETRGKETQYF	TGTGCCAGCAGCGAGACTAGGGGGAAGGAGACCCAGTACTTC
.	TRBV20-1	many	TRBJ2-1	13	CSASPSAYNEQFF	TGCAGTGCTAGTCCTAGCGCCTACAATGAGCAGTTCTTC
.	TRBV19	.	TRBJ1-2	14	CASQGILNRDGYTF	TGTGCCAGTCAAGGGATCCTTAACCGGGATGGCTACACCTTC
TRBD2	TRBV5-1	many	TRBJ2-1	18	CASSPNLMTSGLANEQFF	TGCGCCAGCAGCCCCAACCTCATGACTAGCGGGTTAGCAAATGAGCAGTTCTTC
TRBD2	TRBV20-1	many	TRBJ2-2	17	CSARAYGTSGRAGGLFF	TGCAGTGCTAGAGCCTACGGGACTAGCGGGAGGGCCGGGGGGCTGTTTTTT
.	TRBV9	many	TRBJ2-7	15	CASSEGPRGPYEQYF	TGTGCCAGCAGCGAGGGACCTAGGGGACCCTACGAGCAGTACTTC
TRBD1	TRBV20-1	.	TRBJ2-7	15	CSASTPGQGWNEQYF	TGCAGTGCTTCCACTCCGGGACAGGGGTGGAACGAGCAGTACTTC
.	TRBV15	many	TRBJ2-6	17	CATSSITGVSGANVLTF	TGTGCCACCAGCAGCATTACAGGAGTCTCTGGGGCCAACGTCCTGACTTTC
.	TRBV6-5	many	TRBJ2-6	14	CASSSGDGANVLTF	TGTGCCAGCAGTTCGGGGGATGGGGCCAACGTCCTGACTTTC
TRBD2	TRBV27	many	TRBJ2-4	14	CASSFSGSTHIQYF	TGTGCCAGCAGTTTCAGCGGGAGTACTCACATTCAGTACTTC
TRBD2	TRBV28	many	TRBJ2-5	15	CASKFSGGEGETQYF	TGTGCCAGCAAATTTAGCGGGGGGGAGGGAGAGACCCAGTACTTC
.	TRBV10-2	many	TRBJ2-5	15	CASRTDLPHKETQYF	TGCGCCAGCCGAACAGATCTCCCGCATAAAGAGACCCAGTACTTC
TRBD1	TRBV20-1	many	TRBJ2-3	16	CSAMLGQGSPTDTQYF	TGCAGTGCAATGCTGGGACAGGGTTCCCCCACAGATACGCAGTATTTT
.	TRBV20-1	many	TRBJ2-7	12	CSATGSPYEQYF	TGCAGTGCTACAGGGTCCCCCTACGAGCAGTACTTC
TRBD2	TRBV5-1	many	TRBJ2-1	15	CASSFSGDSYNEQFF	TGCGCCAGCAGCTTTAGCGGGGACTCCTACAATGAGCAGTTCTTC
.	TRBV5-5	once	TRBJ2-2	14	CASSLGLDSGELFF	TGTGCCAGCAGCTTGGGGCTAGACTCCGGGGAGCTGTTTTTT
TRBD1	TRBV20-1	.	TRBJ2-5	14	CSAPNRQGGETQYF	TGCAGTGCCCCCAACCGACAGGGGGGAGAGACCCAGTACTTC